Detailed here is one T cell receptor beta chain. Here immunoSEQ multiplex PCR was the method, and the copy in TCRdb shows in-frame clones only, minus some. The table includes about 350,000 clones, about 88% detected once. The data stem from a study of Ad26.COV2.S vaccination and SARS-CoV-2 variants. Study-wide background: Recipients of Ad26.COV2.S got it intramuscularly, once or twice 56 days apart.

The treatment denotes: roughly 19 received Ad26.COV2.S at low or high dose, single or two shots; 5 received placebo; per-sample allocation not given. The investigators took samples on day 63 after the first vaccine or placebo injection. This CDR3 has 16 residues. The germline gives CDR1 MDHEN, CDR2 SYDVKM. The trim removed 6 bases at V and 6 bases at J, leaving 11 bases unmatched. The genes are TRBV28 and TRBJ1-2; 12 bases map to TRBD1. The sample here was peripheral blood, taken in a trial of Ad26.COV2.S vaccine versus placebo. The clonotype originates from a person between 18 and 60 years old who received the Ad26.COV2.S COVID-19 vaccine or a placebo. The CDR3 sequence: CASSTLGTGGGDGYTF. The CDR3 DNA sequence: TGTGCCAGCAGCACCCTCGGGACAGGGGGCGGGGATGGCTACACCTTC.